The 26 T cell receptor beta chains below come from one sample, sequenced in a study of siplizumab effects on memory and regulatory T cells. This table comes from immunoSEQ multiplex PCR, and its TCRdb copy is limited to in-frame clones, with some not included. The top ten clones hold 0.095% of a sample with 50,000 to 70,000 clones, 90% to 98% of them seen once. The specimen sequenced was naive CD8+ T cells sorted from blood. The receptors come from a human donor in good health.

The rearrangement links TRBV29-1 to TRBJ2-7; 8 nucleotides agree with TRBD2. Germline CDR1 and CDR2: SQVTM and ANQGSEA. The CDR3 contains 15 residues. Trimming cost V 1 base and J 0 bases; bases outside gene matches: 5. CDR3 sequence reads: CSVEAGGGSSYEQYF. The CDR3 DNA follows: TGCAGCGTTGAAGCGGGCGGGGGGTCCTCCTACGAGCAGTACTTC.

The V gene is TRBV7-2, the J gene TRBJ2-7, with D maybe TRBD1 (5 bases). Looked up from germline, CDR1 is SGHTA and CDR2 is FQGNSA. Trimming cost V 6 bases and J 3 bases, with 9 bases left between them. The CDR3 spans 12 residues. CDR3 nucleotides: TGTGCCAGCAGTTTACAGGTCTACGAGCAGTACTTC. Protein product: CASSLQVYEQYF.

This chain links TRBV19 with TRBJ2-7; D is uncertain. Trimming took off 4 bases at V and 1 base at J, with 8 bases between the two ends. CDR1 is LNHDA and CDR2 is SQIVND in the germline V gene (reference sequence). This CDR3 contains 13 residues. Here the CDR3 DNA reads TGTGCCAGTAGTAGTGGATTATCCTACGAGCAGTACTTC. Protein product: CASSSGLSYEQYF.

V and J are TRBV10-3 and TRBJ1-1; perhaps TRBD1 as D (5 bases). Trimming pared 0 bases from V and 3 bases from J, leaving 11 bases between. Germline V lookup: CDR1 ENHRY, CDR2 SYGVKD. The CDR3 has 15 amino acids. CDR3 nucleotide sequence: TGTGCCATCAGTGAGTCGATACAGGATCACACTGAAGCTTTCTTT. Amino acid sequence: CAISESIQDHTEAFF.

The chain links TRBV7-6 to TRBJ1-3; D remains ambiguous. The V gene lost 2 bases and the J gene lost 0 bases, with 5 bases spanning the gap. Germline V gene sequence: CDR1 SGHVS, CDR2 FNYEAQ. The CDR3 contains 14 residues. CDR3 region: CASSLFGSGNTIYF. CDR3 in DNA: TGTGCCAGCAGCTTATTTGGCTCTGGAAACACCATATATTTT.

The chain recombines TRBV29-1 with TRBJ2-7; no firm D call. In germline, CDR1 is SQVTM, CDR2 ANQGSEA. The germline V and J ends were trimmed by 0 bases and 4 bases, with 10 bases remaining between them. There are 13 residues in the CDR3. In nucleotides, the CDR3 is TGCAGCGTTGAAGATGGGCTGAATTACGAGCAGTACTTC. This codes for CSVEDGLNYEQYF.

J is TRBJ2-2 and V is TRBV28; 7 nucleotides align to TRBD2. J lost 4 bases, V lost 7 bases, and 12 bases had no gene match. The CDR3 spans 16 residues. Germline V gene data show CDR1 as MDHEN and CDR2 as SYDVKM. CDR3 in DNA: TGTGCCAGCACTAAAAGGGAGGGTGTGGGCACCGGGGAGCTGTTTTTT. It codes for CASTKREGVGTGELFF.

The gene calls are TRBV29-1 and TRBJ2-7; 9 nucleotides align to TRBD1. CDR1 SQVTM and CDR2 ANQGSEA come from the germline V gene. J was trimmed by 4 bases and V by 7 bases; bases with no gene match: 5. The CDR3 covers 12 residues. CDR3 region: CSAADRGYEQYF. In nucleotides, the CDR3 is TGCAGCGCCGCGGACAGGGGATACGAGCAGTACTTC.

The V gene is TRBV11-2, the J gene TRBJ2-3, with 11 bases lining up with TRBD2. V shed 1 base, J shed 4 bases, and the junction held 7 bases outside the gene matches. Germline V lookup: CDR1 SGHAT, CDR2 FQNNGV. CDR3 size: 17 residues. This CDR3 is CASSLVSSGGSADTQYF. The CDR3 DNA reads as TGTGCCAGCAGCTTAGTGTCTAGCGGGGGGTCCGCAGATACGCAGTATTTT.

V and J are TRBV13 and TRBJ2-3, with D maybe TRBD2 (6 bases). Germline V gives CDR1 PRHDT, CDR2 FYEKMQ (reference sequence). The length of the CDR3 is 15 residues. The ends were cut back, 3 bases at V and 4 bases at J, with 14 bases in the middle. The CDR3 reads CASSFGGRRADTQYF. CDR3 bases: TGTGCCAGCAGCTTCGGGGGTCGGCGCGCAGATACGCAGTATTTT.

CDR3 coding DNA: TGCAGCGTTGAGGGGAAGGGGGGTGCTGGCACAGATACGCAGTATTTT. It specifies CSVEGKGGAGTDTQYF. V usage is TRBV29-1 and J usage is TRBJ2-3; possibly TRBD1 or TRBD2 for D (6 bases each). The V end was cut by 3 bases, the J end by 1 base, with 17 bases between. Germline CDR1 SQVTM, CDR2 ANQGSEA. This CDR3 spans 16 amino acids.

The CDR3 sequence: CASSQAGTTYGYTF. In nucleotides, the CDR3 is TGCGCCAGCAGCCAAGCCGGGACAACCTATGGCTACACCTTC. The rearrangement uses TRBV4-3 and TRBJ1-2, with a possible D match to TRBD1 (6 bases). The CDR3 loop spans 14 amino acids. The ends were cut back, 1 base at V and 4 bases at J, with 10 bases in the middle. Germline V gene data show CDR1 as LGHNA and CDR2 as YSLEER.

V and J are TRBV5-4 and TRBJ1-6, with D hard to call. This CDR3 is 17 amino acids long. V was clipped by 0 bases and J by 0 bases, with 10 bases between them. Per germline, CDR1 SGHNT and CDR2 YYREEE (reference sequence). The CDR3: CASSLELEVSYNSPLHF. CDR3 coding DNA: TGTGCCAGCAGCTTGGAGTTGGAGGTCTCCTATAATTCACCCCTCCACTTT.

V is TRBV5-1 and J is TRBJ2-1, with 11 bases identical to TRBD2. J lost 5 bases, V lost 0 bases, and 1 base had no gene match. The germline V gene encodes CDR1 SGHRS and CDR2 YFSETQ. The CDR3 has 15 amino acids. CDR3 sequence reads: CASSLVLAGDNEQFF. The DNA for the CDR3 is TGCGCCAGCAGCTTGGTACTAGCGGGGGACAATGAGCAGTTCTTC.

The CDR3 reads CASSLAGGGNTEAFF. DNA for the CDR3: TGTGCCAGCAGCTTAGCGGGGGGCGGCAACACTGAAGCTTTCTTT. V usage is TRBV13 and J usage is TRBJ1-1; weak D call: TRBD1 (6 bases). In germline, CDR1 is PRHDT, CDR2 FYEKMQ (reference sequence). V was trimmed by 1 base and J by 2 bases, leaving 11 bases between them. The CDR3 extends over 15 amino acids.

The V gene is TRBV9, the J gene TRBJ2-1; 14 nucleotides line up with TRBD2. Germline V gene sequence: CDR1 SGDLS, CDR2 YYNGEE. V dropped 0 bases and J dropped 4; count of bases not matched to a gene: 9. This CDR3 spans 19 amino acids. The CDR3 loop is CASSVEGLAGDLRYNEQFF. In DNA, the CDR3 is TGTGCCAGCAGCGTAGAGGGACTAGCGGGGGATCTTCGGTACAATGAGCAGTTCTTC.

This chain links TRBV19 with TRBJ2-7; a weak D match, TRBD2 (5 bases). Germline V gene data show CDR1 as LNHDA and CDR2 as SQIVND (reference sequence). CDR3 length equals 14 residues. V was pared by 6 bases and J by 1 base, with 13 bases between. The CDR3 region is CASRPSEGSYEQYF. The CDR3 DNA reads TGTGCCAGTAGGCCGAGCGAGGGTTCCTACGAGCAGTACTTC.

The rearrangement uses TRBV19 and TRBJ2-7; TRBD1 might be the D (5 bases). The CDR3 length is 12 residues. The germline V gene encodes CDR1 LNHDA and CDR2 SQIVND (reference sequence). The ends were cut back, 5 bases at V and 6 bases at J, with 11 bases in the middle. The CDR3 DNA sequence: TGTGCCAGTAGTGCAGGGCTGGCCGAGCAGTACTTC. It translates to CASSAGLAEQYF.

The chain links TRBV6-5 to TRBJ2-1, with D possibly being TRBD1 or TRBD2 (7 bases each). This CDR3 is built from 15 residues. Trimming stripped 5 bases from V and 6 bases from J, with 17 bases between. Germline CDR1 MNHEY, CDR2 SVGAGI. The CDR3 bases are TGTGCCAGCAGTGCCCAGGGGGGGGGTGTCAATGAGCAGTTCTTC. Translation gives CASSAQGGGVNEQFF.

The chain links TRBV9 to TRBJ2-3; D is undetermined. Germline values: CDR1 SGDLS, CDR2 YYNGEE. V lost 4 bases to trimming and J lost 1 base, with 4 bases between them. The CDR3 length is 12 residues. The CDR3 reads CASSPGTDTQYF. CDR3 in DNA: TGTGCCAGCAGCCCGGGCACAGATACGCAGTATTTT.

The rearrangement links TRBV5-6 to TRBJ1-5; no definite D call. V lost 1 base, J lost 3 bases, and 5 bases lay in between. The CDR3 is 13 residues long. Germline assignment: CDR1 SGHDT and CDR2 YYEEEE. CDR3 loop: CASSLWVNQPQHF. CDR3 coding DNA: TGTGCCAGCAGCTTGTGGGTCAATCAGCCCCAGCATTTT.

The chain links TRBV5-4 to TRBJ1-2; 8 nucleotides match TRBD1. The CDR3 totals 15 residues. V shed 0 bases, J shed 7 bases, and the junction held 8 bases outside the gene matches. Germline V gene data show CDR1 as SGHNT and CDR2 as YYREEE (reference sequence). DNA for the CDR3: TGTGCCAGCAGCTTGGCAGGGGGCGCATTTCTTGGCTACACCTTC. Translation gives CASSLAGGAFLGYTF.

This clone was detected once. The DNA for the CDR3 is TGTGCCACCAGCAGAGATCCGGAGGGAGCCGATGGCTACACCTTC. The encoded protein is CATSRDPEGADGYTF. The V call is TRBV15, the J call TRBJ1-2; D call uncertain. The CDR3 is 15 amino acids. From germline, CDR1 is LNHNV and CDR2 YYDKDF (reference sequence). Trimming took off 0 bases at V and 6 bases at J, with 14 bases between the two ends.

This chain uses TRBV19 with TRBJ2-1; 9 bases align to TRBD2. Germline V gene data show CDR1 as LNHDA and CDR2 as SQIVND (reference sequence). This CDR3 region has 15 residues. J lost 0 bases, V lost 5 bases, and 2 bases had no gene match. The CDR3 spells CASSGSGSSYNEQFF. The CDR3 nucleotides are TGTGCCAGTAGTGGTAGCGGGAGCTCCTACAATGAGCAGTTCTTC.

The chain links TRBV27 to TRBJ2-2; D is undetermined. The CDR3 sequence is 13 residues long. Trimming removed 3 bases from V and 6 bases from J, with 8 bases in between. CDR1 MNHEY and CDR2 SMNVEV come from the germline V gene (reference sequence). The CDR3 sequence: CASSFAGPGELFF. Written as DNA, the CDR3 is TGTGCCAGCAGTTTCGCCGGCCCCGGGGAGCTGTTTTTT.

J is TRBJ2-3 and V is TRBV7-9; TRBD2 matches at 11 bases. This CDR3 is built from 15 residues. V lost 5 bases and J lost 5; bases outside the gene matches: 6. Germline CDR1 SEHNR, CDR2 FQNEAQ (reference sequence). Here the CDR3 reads CASSRSGGAVDTQYF. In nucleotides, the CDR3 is TGTGCCAGCAGCCGTAGCGGGGGGGCCGTAGATACGCAGTATTTT.